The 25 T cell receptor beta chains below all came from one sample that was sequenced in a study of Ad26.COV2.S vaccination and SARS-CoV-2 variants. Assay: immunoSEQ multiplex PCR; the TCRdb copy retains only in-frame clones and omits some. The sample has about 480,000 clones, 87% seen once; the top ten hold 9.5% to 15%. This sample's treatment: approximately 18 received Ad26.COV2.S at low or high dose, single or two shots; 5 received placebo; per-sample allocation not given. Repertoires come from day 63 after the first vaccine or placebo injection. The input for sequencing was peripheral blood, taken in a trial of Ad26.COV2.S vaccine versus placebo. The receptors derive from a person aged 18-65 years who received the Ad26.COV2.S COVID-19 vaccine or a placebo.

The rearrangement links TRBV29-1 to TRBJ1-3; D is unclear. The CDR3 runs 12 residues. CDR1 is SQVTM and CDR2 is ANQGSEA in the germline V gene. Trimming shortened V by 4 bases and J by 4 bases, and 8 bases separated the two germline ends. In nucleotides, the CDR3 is TGCAGCGTTGGAGAAGCCGGAAACACCATATATTTT. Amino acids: CSVGEAGNTIYF.

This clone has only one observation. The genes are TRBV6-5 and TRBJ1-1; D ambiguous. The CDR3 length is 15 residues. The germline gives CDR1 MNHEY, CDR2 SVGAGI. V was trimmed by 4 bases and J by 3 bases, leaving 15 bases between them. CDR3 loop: CASSSAFWDDTEAFF. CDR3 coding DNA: TGTGCCAGCAGTTCCGCCTTTTGGGATGACACTGAAGCTTTCTTT.

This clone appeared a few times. CDR3 protein: CASSIVLAGPGELFF. In DNA, the CDR3 is TGTGCCAGTAGTATAGTACTAGCGGGTCCCGGGGAGCTGTTTTTT. The V gene is TRBV19, the J gene TRBJ2-2; 9 positions match TRBD2. The CDR3 sequence is 15 residues long. The junction had 3 bases not matched to a gene; V was cut back by 1 base and J by 6 bases. Germline values: CDR1 LNHDA, CDR2 SQIVND (reference sequence).

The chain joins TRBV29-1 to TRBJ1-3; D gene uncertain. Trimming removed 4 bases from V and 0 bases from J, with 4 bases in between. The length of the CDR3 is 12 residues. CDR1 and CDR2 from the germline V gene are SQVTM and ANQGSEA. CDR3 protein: CSVVASGNTIYF. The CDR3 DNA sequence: TGCAGCGTTGTTGCCTCTGGAAACACCATATATTTT. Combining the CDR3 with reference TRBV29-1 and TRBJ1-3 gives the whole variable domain SAVISQKPSRDICQRGTSLTIQCQVDSQVTMMFWYRQQPGQSLTLIATANQGSEATYESGFVIDKFPISRPNLTFSTLTVSNMSPEDSSIYLCSVVASGNTIYFGEGSWLTVV.

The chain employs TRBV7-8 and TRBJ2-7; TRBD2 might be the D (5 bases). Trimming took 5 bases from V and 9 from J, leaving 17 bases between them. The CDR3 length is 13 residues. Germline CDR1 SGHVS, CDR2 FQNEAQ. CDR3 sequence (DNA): TGTGCCAGCAGCCCAGGACGCGGCGCGGGGCAGTACTTC. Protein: CASSPGRGAGQYF.

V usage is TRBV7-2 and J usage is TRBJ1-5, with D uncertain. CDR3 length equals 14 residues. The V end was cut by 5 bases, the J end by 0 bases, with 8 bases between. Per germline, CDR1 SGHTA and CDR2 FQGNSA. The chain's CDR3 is CASSRDPSNQPQHF. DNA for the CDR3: TGTGCCAGCAGCCGCGACCCTAGCAATCAGCCCCAGCATTTT.

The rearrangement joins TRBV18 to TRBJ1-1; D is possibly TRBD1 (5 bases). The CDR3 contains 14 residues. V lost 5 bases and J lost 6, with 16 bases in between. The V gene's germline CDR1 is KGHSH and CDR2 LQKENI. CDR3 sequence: CASSSPLTVPEAFF. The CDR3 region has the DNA TGTGCCAGCTCATCGCCCCTGACAGTCCCTGAAGCTTTCTTT.

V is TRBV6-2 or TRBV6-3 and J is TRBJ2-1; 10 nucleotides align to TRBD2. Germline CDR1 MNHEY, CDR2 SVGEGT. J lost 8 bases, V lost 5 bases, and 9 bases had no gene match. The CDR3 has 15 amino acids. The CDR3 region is CASSRPAGGSYEQFF. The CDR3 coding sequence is TGTGCCAGCAGTCGGCCAGCGGGAGGGAGCTATGAGCAGTTCTTC.

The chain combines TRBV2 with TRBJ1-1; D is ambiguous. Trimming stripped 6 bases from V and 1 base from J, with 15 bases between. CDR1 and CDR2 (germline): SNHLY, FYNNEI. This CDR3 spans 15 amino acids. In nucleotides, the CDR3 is TGTGCCAGCAGGGAGGAAGTAGGGCAGAACACTGAAGCTTTCTTT. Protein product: CASREEVGQNTEAFF.

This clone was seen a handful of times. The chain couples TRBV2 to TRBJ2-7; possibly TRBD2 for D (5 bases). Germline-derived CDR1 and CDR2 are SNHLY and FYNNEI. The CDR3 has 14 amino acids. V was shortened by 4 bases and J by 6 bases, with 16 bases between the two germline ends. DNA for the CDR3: TGTGCCAGCAGTGTTAAGGCTCAAGGGAGCGAGCAGTACTTC. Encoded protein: CASSVKAQGSEQYF.

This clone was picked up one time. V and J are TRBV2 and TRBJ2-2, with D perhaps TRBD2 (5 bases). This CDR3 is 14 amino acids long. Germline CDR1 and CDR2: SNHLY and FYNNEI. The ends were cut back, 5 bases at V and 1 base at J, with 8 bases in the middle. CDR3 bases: TGTGCCAGCAGTTACAGCGGGAACACCGGGGAGCTGTTTTTT. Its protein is CASSYSGNTGELFF.

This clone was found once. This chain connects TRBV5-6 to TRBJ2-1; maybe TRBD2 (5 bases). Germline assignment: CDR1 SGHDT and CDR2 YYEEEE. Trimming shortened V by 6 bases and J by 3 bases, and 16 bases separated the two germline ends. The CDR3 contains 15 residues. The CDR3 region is CASKVWETIYNEQFF. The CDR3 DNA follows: TGTGCCAGCAAGGTGTGGGAGACGATCTACAATGAGCAGTTCTTC.

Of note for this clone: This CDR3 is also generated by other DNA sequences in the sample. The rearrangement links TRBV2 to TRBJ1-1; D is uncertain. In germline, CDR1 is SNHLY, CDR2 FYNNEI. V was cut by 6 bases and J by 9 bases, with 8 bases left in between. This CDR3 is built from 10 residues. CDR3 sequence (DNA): TGTGCCAGCAGCGGCCGCCAAGCTTTCTTT. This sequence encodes CASSGRQAFF.

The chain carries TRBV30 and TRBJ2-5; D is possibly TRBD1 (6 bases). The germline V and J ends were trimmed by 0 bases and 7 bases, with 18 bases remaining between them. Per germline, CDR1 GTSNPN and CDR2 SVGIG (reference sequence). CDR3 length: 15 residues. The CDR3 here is CAWSVQGNTRGTQYF. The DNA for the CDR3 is TGTGCCTGGAGTGTACAGGGCAACACTAGGGGGACCCAGTACTTC.

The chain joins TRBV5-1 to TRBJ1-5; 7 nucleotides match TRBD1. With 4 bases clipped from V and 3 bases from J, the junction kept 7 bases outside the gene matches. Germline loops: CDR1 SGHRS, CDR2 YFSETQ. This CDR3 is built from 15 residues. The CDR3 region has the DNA TGCGCCAGCAGCGTTACGACAGGGCCCAATCAGCCCCAGCATTTT. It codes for CASSVTTGPNQPQHF. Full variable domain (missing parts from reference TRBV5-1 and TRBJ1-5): KAGVTQTPRYLIKTRGQQVTLSCSPISGHRSVSWYQQTPGQGLQFLFEYFSETQRNKGNFPGRFSGRQFSNSRSEMNVSTLELGDSALYLCASSVTTGPNQPQHFGDGTRLSIL.

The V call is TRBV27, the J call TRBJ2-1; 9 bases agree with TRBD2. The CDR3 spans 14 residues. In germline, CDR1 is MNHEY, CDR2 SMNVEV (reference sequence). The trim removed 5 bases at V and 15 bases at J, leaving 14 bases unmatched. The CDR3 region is CASSLPGASGIRFF. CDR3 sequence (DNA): TGTGCCAGCAGTCTACCCGGGGCTAGCGGGATTCGGTTCTTC.

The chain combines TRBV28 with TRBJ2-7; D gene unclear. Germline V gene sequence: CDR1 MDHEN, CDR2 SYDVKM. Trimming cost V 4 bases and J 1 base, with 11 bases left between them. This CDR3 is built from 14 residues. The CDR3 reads CASSSLDGSYEQYF. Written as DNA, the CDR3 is TGTGCCAGCAGTTCGCTGGACGGATCCTACGAGCAGTACTTC.

The CDR3 DNA sequence: TGTGCCACTAAAACAGGGAGGGCCTACGAGCAGTACTTC. This translates into CATKTGRAYEQYF. J is TRBJ2-7 and V is TRBV5-4, with D perhaps TRBD2 (7 bases). The length of the CDR3 is 13 residues. V lost 9 bases to trimming and J lost 2 bases, with 15 bases between them. The germline V gene has CDR1 SGHNT and CDR2 YYREEE (reference sequence). The full variable domain, with the rest looked up from reference TRBV5-4 and TRBJ2-7, is ETGVTQSPTHLIKTRGQQVTLRCSSQSGHNTVSWYQQALGQGPQFIFQYYREEENGRGNFPPRFSGLQFPNYSSELNVNALELDDSALYLCATKTGRAYEQYFGPGTRLTVT.

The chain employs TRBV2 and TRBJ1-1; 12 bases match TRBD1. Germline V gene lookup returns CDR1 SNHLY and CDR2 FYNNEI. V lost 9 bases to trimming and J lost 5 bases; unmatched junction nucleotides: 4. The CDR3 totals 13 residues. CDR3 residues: CASGTGGGTEAFF. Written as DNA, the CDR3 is TGTGCCAGTGGGACAGGGGGCGGTACTGAAGCTTTCTTT. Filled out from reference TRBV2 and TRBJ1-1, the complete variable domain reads EPEVTQTPSHQVTQMGQEVILRCVPISNHLYFYWYRQILGQKVEFLVSFYNNEISEKSEIFDDQFSVERPDGSNFTLKIRSTKLEDSAMYFCASGTGGGTEAFFGQGTRLTVV.

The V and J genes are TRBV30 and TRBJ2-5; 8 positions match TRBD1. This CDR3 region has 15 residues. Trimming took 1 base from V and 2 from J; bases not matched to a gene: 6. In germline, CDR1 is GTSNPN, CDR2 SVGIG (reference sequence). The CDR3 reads CAWSGRGQGQETQYF. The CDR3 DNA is TGTGCCTGGAGTGGCCGAGGACAGGGACAAGAGACCCAGTACTTC.

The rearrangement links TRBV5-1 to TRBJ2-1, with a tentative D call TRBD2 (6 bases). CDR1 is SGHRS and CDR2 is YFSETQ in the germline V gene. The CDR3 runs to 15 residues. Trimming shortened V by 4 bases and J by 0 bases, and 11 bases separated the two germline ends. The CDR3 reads CASSRPGDSYNEQFF. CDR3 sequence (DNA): TGCGCCAGCAGCCGTCCGGGGGACTCCTACAATGAGCAGTTCTTC.

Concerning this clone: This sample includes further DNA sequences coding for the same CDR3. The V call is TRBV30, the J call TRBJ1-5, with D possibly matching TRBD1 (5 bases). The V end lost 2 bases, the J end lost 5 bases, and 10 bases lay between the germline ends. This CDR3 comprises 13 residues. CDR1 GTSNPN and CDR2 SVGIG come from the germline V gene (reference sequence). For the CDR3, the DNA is TGTGCCTGGAGTTCGGGGGGGGATCAGCCCCAGCATTTT. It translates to CAWSSGGDQPQHF.

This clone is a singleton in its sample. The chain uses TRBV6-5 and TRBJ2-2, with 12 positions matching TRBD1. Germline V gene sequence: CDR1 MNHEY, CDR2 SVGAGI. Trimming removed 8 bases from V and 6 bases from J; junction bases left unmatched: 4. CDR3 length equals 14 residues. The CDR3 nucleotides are TGTGCCAGCCGGGGACAGGGGGCCGCCGGGGAGCTGTTTTTT. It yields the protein CASRGQGAAGELFF.

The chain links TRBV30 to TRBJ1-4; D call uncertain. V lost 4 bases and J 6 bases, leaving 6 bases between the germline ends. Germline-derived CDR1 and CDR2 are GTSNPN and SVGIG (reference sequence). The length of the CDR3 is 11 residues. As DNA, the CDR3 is TGTGCCTGGAATCGGGATGAAAAACTGTTTTTT. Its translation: CAWNRDEKLFF. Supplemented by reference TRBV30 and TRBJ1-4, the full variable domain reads SQTIHQWPATLVQPVGSPLSLECTVEGTSNPNLYWYRQAAGRGLQLLFYSVGIGQISSEVPQNLSASRPQDRQFILSSKKLLLSDSGFYLCAWNRDEKLFFGSGTQLSVL.

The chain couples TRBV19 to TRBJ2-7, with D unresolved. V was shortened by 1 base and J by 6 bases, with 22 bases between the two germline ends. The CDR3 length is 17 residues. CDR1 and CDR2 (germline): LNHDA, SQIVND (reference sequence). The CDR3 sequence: CASSIGVSDLLRAEQYF. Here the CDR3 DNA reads TGTGCCAGTAGTATAGGTGTCAGCGACCTATTAAGGGCCGAGCAGTACTTC.